This passage covers 15 T cell receptor beta chains from one sample sequenced in a study of blood T cell repertoires in COVID-19. Some clones are missing from TCRdb's copy, which holds only in-frame ones; the method was immunoSEQ multiplex PCR. The profile shows approximately 68,000 clones, under 85% of them singletons. The sample was peripheral blood. These receptors were obtained from a woman between 50 and 59 years old with acute or convalescent COVID-19.

The chain carries TRBV4-1 and TRBJ2-3, with TRBD2 identical over 8 bases. V dropped 6 bases and J dropped 0; count of bases not matched to a gene: 2. This CDR3 region has 14 residues. Germline assignment: CDR1 MGHRA and CDR2 YSYEKL. CDR3: CASRLAASTDTQYF. CDR3 DNA sequence: TGCGCCAGCAGACTAGCGGCTAGCACAGATACGCAGTATTTT.

The J gene is TRBJ1-1, the V gene TRBV18; 8 bases line up with TRBD1. J lost 4 bases, V lost 0 bases, and 13 bases had no gene match. From germline, CDR1 is KGHSH and CDR2 LQKENI. The CDR3 runs to 18 residues. The CDR3 DNA is TGTGCCAGCTCACCACCTGGGATCGACAGGGGCCACTTCACTGAAGCTTTCTTT. This gives the protein CASSPPGIDRGHFTEAFF.

This chain connects TRBV30 to TRBJ1-3; TRBD1 aligns across 8 bases. V was pared by 5 bases and J by 0 bases, with 3 bases of the junction left unmatched. Germline CDR1 GTSNPN, CDR2 SVGIG (reference sequence). The CDR3 sequence is 14 residues long. Here the CDR3 DNA reads TGTGCCTGGGACAGGGGAACCTCTGGAAACACCATATATTTT. It encodes CAWDRGTSGNTIYF.

The chain combines TRBV6-5 with TRBJ1-3; D perhaps matches TRBD1 (6 bases). In germline, CDR1 is MNHEY, CDR2 SVGAGI. This CDR3 comprises 14 residues. V lost 7 bases and J 3 bases, leaving 13 bases between the germline ends. The CDR3: CASTQQGVGNTIYF. CDR3 coding DNA: TGTGCCAGCACTCAACAGGGAGTTGGAAACACCATATATTTT.

CDR3 in amino acids: CASSAGTGGEKLFF. In nucleotides, the CDR3 is TGTGCCAGCAGCGCCGGGACAGGGGGGGAAAAACTGTTTTTT. The V gene is TRBV9, the J gene TRBJ1-4, with 11 positions matching TRBD1. With V trimmed by 3 bases and J by 8 bases, 3 bases remained unmatched. The CDR3 contains 14 residues. The germline V gene encodes CDR1 SGDLS and CDR2 YYNGEE.

J is TRBJ2-3 and V is TRBV20-1, with TRBD1 matching over 9 bases. This CDR3 is 15 amino acids long. J lost 3 bases, V lost 3 bases, and 7 bases had no gene match. CDR1 and CDR2 from the germline V gene are DFQATT and SNEGSKA (reference sequence). The CDR3 sequence is CSASLQGAWTDTQYF. As DNA, the CDR3 is TGCAGTGCTAGTCTACAGGGGGCATGGACAGATACGCAGTATTTT.

This clone was observed a few times. V and J are TRBV13 and TRBJ1-1; maybe TRBD1 (5 bases). The V and J ends lost 5 bases and 4 bases respectively, with 14 bases between them. Germline V gene data show CDR1 as PRHDT and CDR2 as FYEKMQ (reference sequence). CDR3 length: 14 residues. In nucleotides, the CDR3 is TGTGCCAGCAGCACGGCCGGCGGGGGCACTGAAGCTTTCTTT. It is translated as CASSTAGGGTEAFF.

The gene calls are TRBV7-9 and TRBJ1-2; TRBD1 might be the D (5 bases). Germline CDR1 is SEHNR and CDR2 is FQNEAQ (reference sequence). V gave up 1 base and J gave up 7 bases, with 10 bases separating them. The CDR3 runs to 13 residues. CDR3 amino acids: CASSLGWTSGYTF. In DNA, the CDR3 is TGTGCCAGCAGCTTAGGGTGGACATCTGGCTACACCTTC.

This sequence joins TRBV18 and TRBJ2-1; 9 bases line up with TRBD2. The CDR3 runs to 16 residues. Germline CDR1 KGHSH, CDR2 LQKENI. The J segment lost 7 bases and the V segment lost 0 bases, leaving 7 bases of the junction unmatched. CDR3 nucleotide sequence: TGTGCCAGCTCACCACCGATGGCGGGGGGGCGGAATGAGCAGTTCTTC. Translating gives CASSPPMAGGRNEQFF.

The V and J genes are TRBV28 and TRBJ2-3; D may be TRBD1 (5 bases). The CDR3 runs to 16 residues. The V gene's germline CDR1 is MDHEN and CDR2 SYDVKM. V lost 1 base to trimming and J lost 0 bases, with 11 bases between them. CDR3 in amino acids: CASSLSPGYSTDTQYF. CDR3 coding DNA: TGTGCCAGCAGTTTATCTCCAGGGTACAGCACAGATACGCAGTATTTT.

This rearrangement joins TRBV28 to TRBJ1-1, with D possibly TRBD1 on 5 matching bases. With 2 bases removed from V and 0 bases from J, the gap between germline ends came to 13 bases. The CDR3 totals 16 residues. Germline CDR1 and CDR2: MDHEN and SYDVKM. CDR3: CASSLRAGRMNTEAFF. In DNA, the CDR3 is TGTGCCAGCAGTTTAAGGGCGGGGCGGATGAACACTGAAGCTTTCTTT.

The chain has TRBV7-9 and TRBJ2-7; TRBD2 might be the D (6 bases). Germline V gene data show CDR1 as SEHNR and CDR2 as FQNEAQ (reference sequence). The CDR3 has 12 residues. The V end was cut by 10 bases, the J end by 3 bases, with 13 bases between. The CDR3 DNA is TGTGCCACCATCGGAGGGGTCTACGAGCAGTACTTC. Translating it yields CATIGGVYEQYF.

This sequence joins TRBV12-3 or TRBV12-4 and TRBJ1-2; D unclear. Trimming pared 1 base from V and 8 bases from J, leaving 5 bases between. CDR3 length equals 11 residues. CDR3 residues: CASSLGAGYTF. For the CDR3, the DNA is TGTGCCAGCAGTTTAGGGGCCGGCTACACCTTC.

This chain links TRBV7-6 with TRBJ1-4; 7 bases map to TRBD1. The CDR3 spans 15 residues. The ends lost 5 bases at V and 8 bases at J; junction bases unmatched: 11. The germline gives CDR1 SGHVS, CDR2 FNYEAQ. As DNA, the CDR3 is TGTGCCAGCAGCAGGGCCCGGACAGGTGAAGAAAAACTGTTTTTT. Protein sequence: CASSRARTGEEKLFF. The full variable domain, with the rest looked up from reference TRBV7-6 and TRBJ1-4, is GAGVSQSPRYKVTKRGQDVALRCDPISGHVSLYWYRQALGQGPEFLTYFNYEAQQDKSGLPNDRFSAERPEGSISTLTIQRTEQRDSAMYRCASSRARTGEEKLFFGSGTQLSVL.

This chain uses TRBV7-3 with TRBJ2-1; the match to TRBD2 covers 9 bases. Germline CDR1 is SGHTA and CDR2 is FQGTGA. Losses at the gene ends were 5 bases for V and 4 bases for J; bases not matched to a gene: 6. CDR3 length: 15 residues. DNA of the CDR3: TGTGCCAGCAGCCCAAGGAGCGGGGGGTACAATGAGCAGTTCTTC. Amino acids: CASSPRSGGYNEQFF.